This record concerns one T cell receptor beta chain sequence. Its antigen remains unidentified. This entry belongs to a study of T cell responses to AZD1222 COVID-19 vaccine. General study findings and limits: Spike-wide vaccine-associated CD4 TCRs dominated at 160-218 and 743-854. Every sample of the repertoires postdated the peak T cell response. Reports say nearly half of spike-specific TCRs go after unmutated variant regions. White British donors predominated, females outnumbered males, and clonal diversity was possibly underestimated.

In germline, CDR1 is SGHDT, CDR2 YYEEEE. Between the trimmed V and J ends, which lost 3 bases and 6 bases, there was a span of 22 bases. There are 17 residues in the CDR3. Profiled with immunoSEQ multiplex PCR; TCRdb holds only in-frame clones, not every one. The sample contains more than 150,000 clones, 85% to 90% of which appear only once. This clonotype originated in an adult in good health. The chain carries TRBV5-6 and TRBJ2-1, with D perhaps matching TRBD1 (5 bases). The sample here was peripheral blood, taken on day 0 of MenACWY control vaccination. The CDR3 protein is CASSSTFGFTGSNEQFF. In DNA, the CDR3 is TGTGCCAGCAGCTCAACCTTCGGATTTACAGGTAGCAATGAGCAGTTCTTC.